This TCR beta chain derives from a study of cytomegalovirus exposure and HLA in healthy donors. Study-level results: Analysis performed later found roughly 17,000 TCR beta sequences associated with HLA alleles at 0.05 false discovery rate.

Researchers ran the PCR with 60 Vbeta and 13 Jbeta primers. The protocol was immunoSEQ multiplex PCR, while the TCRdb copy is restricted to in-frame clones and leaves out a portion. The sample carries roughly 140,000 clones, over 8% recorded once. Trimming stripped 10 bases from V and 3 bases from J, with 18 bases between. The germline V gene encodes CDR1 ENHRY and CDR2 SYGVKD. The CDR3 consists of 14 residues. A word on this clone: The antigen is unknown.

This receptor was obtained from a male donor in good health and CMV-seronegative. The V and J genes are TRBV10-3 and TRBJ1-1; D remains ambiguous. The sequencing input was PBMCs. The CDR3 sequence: CATEDPEADTEAFF. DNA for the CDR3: TGTGCCACCGAGGATCCCGAGGCGGACACTGAAGCTTTCTTT.